These T cell receptor beta chains were read from a single sample in a study of control samples from healthy donors and cancer patients. This table comes from immunoSEQ multiplex PCR, and its TCRdb copy is limited to in-frame clones, with some not included. The data contain about 94,000 clones, roughly nine tenths of them singletons. Specimen: blood. All receptors derive from a woman aged 45-65 years in good health. CDR3s include the opening cysteine and the closing phenylalanine or tryptophan. The order of the fields is J gene, V gene, clone size, CDR3 length, D gene, CDR3 DNA, CDR3 protein. The D gene is left open where the match is weak. Clone size is not always given. Where it is, it says once, few, many or a class for expanded clones.

TRBJ1-5	TRBV27	-	13	-	TGTGCCAGCAGTTTAGTGGACAATCAGCCCCAGCATTTT	CASSLVDNQPQHF
TRBJ2-1	TRBV2	-	15	-	TGTGCCAGCCATGGGGGTCGGAGCTCCTACAATGAGCAGTTCTTC	CASHGGRSSYNEQFF
TRBJ1-6	TRBV6-6	-	15	-	TGTGCCAGCAGTGCCGGACAGAACTATAATTCACCCCTCCACTTT	CASSAGQNYNSPLHF
TRBJ2-3	TRBV11-3	-	12	-	TGTGCCAGCAAGGTGGGGACAGATACGCAGTATTTT	CASKVGTDTQYF
TRBJ2-7	TRBV10-1	-	11	TRBD2	TGCGCCAGCGGGGGGGGAGGCGAGCAGTACTTC	CASGGGGEQYF
TRBJ1-2	TRBV6-1	-	14	TRBD1	TGTGCCAGCAGTGAAGCCGGGACAGATAGAGGCTACACCTTC	CASSEAGTDRGYTF
TRBJ2-1	TRBV6-2/TRBV6-3	-	12	-	TGTGCCAGCAGTCCGGACATAGATGAGCAGTTCTTC	CASSPDIDEQFF
TRBJ1-2	TRBV9	-	16	-	-	CASSSTLGPALGGYTF
TRBJ2-1	TRBV10-1	-	20	TRBD2	TGCGCCAGCAGTGAGCGACAGGCATCTAGCGGGGTGAGCTCCTACAATGAGCAGTTCTTC	CASSERQASSGVSSYNEQFF
TRBJ2-7	TRBV7-9	many	13	TRBD1	TGTGCCAGCAGCTCCGGGACAGGACTCGAGCAGTACTTC	CASSSGTGLEQYF
TRBJ2-1	TRBV25-1	-	16	TRBD2	TGTGCCAGCAGTGGTACACTAGCGGGAGAGGGGAATGAGCAGTTCTTC	CASSGTLAGEGNEQFF
TRBJ1-2	TRBV12-5	-	13	TRBD1	TGTGCTAGTCGACAGGGGACGGCGCATGGCTACACCTTC	CASRQGTAHGYTF
TRBJ2-5	TRBV12-5	-	14	TRBD1	TGTGCTAGTGGCCCGGGACAGGGAGTGGGGACCCAGTACTTC	CASGPGQGVGTQYF
TRBJ2-5	TRBV13	-	15	-	TGTGCCAGCAGCTTAGGGGGGCTACCATTATTGACCCAGTACTTC	CASSLGGLPLLTQYF
TRBJ2-2	TRBV6-2/TRBV6-3	-	12	-	TGTGCCAGCAGCCCGAACACCGGGGAGCTGTTTTTT	CASSPNTGELFF
TRBJ1-3	TRBV3-1/TRBV3-2	-	17	-	TGTGCCAGCAGCCAAGAAGGAAAGGGCAGAACGGGAAACACCATATATTTT	CASSQEGKGRTGNTIYF
TRBJ2-1	TRBV18	-	16	-	TGTGCCAGCTCACCACTAGGTGGGAGTGGGGGAAATGAGCAGTTCTTC	CASSPLGGSGGNEQFF
TRBJ2-2	TRBV4-3	-	15	-	TGCGCCAGCAGCCAAGGAGGGGCCTACACCGGGGAGCTGTTTTTT	CASSQGGAYTGELFF
TRBJ1-2	TRBV19	-	18	-	TGTGCCAGTAGTATGGGCCCTTTCTTCCCGGGACACCACTATGGCTACACCTTC	CASSMGPFFPGHHYGYTF
TRBJ2-5	TRBV5-1	-	15	TRBD1	TGCGCCAGCAGCTTGCAAGGGACAGGGCAAGAGACCCAGTACTTC	CASSLQGTGQETQYF
TRBJ2-7	TRBV6-4	-	14	-	TGTGCCAGCATCGACTGGGAGGAATCCTACGAGCAGTACTTC	CASIDWEESYEQYF
TRBJ2-5	TRBV9	-	15	-	TGTGCCAGCAGCGTAGTAGGCCGGGCCCAAGAGACCCAGTACTTC	CASSVVGRAQETQYF
TRBJ1-3	TRBV28	-	15	-	TGTGCCAGCAGTTTGGGGGGTATCTCTGGAAACACCATATATTTT	CASSLGGISGNTIYF
TRBJ1-6	TRBV7-9	once	13	-	TGTGCCAGCAGCTTAGTACAGGCCTCACCCCTCCACTTT	CASSLVQASPLHF
TRBJ1-1	TRBV2	-	15	TRBD1	TGTGCCAGCAGTGGAGAGACAGGGATCGGAACTGAAGCTTTCTTT	CASSGETGIGTEAFF
TRBJ2-3	TRBV15	-	15	TRBD1	TGTGCCACCAGCAGAGACAGGGGGCCCGCAGATACGCAGTATTTT	CATSRDRGPADTQYF
TRBJ1-1	TRBV4-2	few	15	TRBD1	TGTGCCAGCAGTTCCGTGGGACAGGGCTACCTATGGGCTTTCTTT	CASSSVGQGYLWAFF
TRBJ1-5	TRBV4-3	-	18	-	TGCGCCAGCAGCCAAGCCCCGGCAGGGCCTAATAGCAATCAGCCCCAGCATTTT	CASSQAPAGPNSNQPQHF
TRBJ2-2	TRBV9	-	17	TRBD2	TGTGCCAGCAGCAACCCTAGCGGGGGTTCGAACACCGGGGAGCTGTTTTTT	CASSNPSGGSNTGELFF
TRBJ1-1	TRBV5-1	-	16	-	TGCGCCAGCAGCTTGGAAGCAGTCAGGGGGAACACTGAAGCTTTCTTT	CASSLEAVRGNTEAFF
TRBJ2-1	TRBV27	-	18	TRBD2	TGTGCCAGCAGTTTTCGGACAGTTCCGGGACTAGCGGGAGTTGAGCAGTTCTTC	CASSFRTVPGLAGVEQFF
TRBJ1-4	TRBV19	-	14	TRBD1	TGTGCCAGTAGTTTGGACAGGGGGAAAGAAAAACTGTTTTTT	CASSLDRGKEKLFF
TRBJ1-5	TRBV7-9	-	12	-	TGTGCCAGCAGCCCGTTAGATCAGCCCCAGCATTTT	CASSPLDQPQHF
TRBJ2-7	TRBV7-9	-	14	TRBD1	TGTGCCAGCAGCTTAACTACAGGGGCCCAAGAGCAGTACTTC	CASSLTTGAQEQYF
TRBJ2-7	TRBV4-2	-	17	TRBD1	TGTGCCAGCAGCCGGAGTGTGGGACAGATATCTTCCTACGAGCAGTACTTC	CASSRSVGQISSYEQYF
TRBJ1-1	TRBV7-2	-	13	-	TGTGCCAGCAGCCTATCCTCCCAGGGCGGGGCTTTCTTT	CASSLSSQGGAFF
TRBJ2-7	TRBV5-6	-	17	-	TGTGCCAGCTCCCCTCTAACGGGCAGGGTAGCCTCCTACGAGCAGTACTTC	CASSPLTGRVASYEQYF
TRBJ1-3	TRBV3-1/TRBV3-2	-	14	-	TGTGCCAGCAGTCGCCCGGGGCCAGGAAACACCATATATTTT	CASSRPGPGNTIYF
TRBJ2-2	TRBV14	-	15	TRBD1	TGTGCCAGCAGTCAGGGACAGGGAGGAACCGGGGAGCTGTTTTTT	CASSQGQGGTGELFF
TRBJ1-2	TRBV6-1	-	14	-	TGTGCCAGCAGTGAAGCACAGGGAAGCTATGGCTACACCTTC	CASSEAQGSYGYTF
TRBJ2-6	TRBV5-4	few	16	-	TGTGCCAGCAGGGCCGGGACACACTCTGGGGCCAACGTCCTGACTTTC	CASRAGTHSGANVLTF
TRBJ2-7	TRBV19	-	14	-	TGTGCCAGTAGTATAGCCCACAACTCCTACGAGCAGTACTTC	CASSIAHNSYEQYF
TRBJ2-2	TRBV19	-	15	TRBD2	TGTGCCAGTAGCTTAGGACTAGCGTCAACCGGGGAGCTGTTTTTT	CASSLGLASTGELFF
TRBJ1-6	TRBV5-4	-	13	-	TGTGCCAGCAGCTTGGAGTCTCAGTCACCCCTCCACTTT	CASSLESQSPLHF
TRBJ2-5	TRBV5-1	-	14	-	TGCGCCAGCAGCTCCGCCGGGGGGCCGGAGACCCAGTACTTC	CASSSAGGPETQYF
TRBJ2-5	TRBV15	-	16	-	TGTGCCACCAGCCCCACGTCCGAGCATTATCAAGAGACCCAGTACTTC	CATSPTSEHYQETQYF
TRBJ1-1	TRBV11-2	-	14	-	TGTGCCAGCCGACTCTTCGCGGGCGAGGCTGAAGCTTTCTTT	CASRLFAGEAEAFF
TRBJ1-1	TRBV29-1	once	14	-	TGCAGCGTATTGGGGTCCCACATGAACACTGAAGCTTTCTTT	CSVLGSHMNTEAFF
TRBJ2-5	TRBV5-1	-	14	-	TGCGCCAGCAGCCCCTATTCCTCGTGGGAGACCCAGTACTTC	CASSPYSSWETQYF
TRBJ2-3	TRBV27	-	15	-	TGTGCCAGCAGCAGCCCCCTTAAGCGGCGAGATACGCAGTATTTT	CASSSPLKRRDTQYF
TRBJ2-3	TRBV2	-	12	-	TGTGCCAGCAGCCTTAGGACAGATACGCAGTATTTT	CASSLRTDTQYF
TRBJ2-7	TRBV12-5	-	14	-	TGTGCTAGTGGTCCCGGACAGAGTTCCTACGAGCAGTACTTC	CASGPGQSSYEQYF
TRBJ2-5	TRBV6-2/TRBV6-3	-	12	TRBD2	TGTGCCAGCAGTTGGGGGGGAGAGACCCAGTACTTC	CASSWGGETQYF
TRBJ2-5	TRBV7-2	-	17	-	TGTGCCAGCAGCCTAACCTCACCGGGACACACCAAGGAGACCCAGTACTTC	CASSLTSPGHTKETQYF
TRBJ2-2	TRBV9	-	14	-	TGTGCCAGCAGCGTAGTTCAGGGCTCCGGGGAGCTGTTTTTT	CASSVVQGSGELFF